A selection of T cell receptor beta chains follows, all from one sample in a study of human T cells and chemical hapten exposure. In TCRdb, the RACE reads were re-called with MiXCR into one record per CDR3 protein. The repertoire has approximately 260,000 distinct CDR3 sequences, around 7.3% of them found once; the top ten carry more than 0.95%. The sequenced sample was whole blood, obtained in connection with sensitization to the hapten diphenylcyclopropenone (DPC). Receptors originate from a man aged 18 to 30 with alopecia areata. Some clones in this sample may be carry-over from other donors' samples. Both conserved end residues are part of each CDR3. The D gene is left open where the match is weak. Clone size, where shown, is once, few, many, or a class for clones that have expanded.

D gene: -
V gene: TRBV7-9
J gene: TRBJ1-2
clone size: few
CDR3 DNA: TGTGCCAGCAGCTTAGAGGGGGGACCCTATGGCTACACCTTC
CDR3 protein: CASSLEGGPYGYTF

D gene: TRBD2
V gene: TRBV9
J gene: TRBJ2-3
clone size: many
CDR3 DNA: TGTGCCAGCAGCGTAGTGGCGGGGGGGCTGGATACGCAGTATTTT
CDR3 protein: CASSVVAGGLDTQYF

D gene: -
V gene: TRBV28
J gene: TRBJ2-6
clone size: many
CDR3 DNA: TGTGCCAGCAGTCCCCTCAGGGCTGGGGCCAACGTCCTGACTTTC
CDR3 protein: CASSPLRAGANVLTF

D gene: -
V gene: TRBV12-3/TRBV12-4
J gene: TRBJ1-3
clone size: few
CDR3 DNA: TGTGCCAGCAGGCCCCGGGGGTCTGGAAACACCATATATTTT
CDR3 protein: CASRPRGSGNTIYF

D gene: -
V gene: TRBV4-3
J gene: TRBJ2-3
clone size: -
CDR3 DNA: TGCGCCAGCAGCCAAGAGGCCAGGTTTACAGATACGCAGTATTTT
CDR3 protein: CASSQEARFTDTQYF

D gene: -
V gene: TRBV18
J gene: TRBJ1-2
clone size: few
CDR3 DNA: TGTGCCAGCTCACCACTCGAGACTCGTAGAAACTATGGCTACACCTTC
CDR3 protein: CASSPLETRRNYGYTF

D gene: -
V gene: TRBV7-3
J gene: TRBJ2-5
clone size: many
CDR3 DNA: TGTGCCAGCAGCCGGGACTTACAAGAGACCCAGTACTTC
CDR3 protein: CASSRDLQETQYF

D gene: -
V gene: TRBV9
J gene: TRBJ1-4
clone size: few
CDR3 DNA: TGTGCCAGCAGCGTAGGGGACAATTTGCTGTTTTTT
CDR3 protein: CASSVGDNLLFF

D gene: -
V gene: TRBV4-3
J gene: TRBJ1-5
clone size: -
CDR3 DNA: TGCGCCAGCAGCCAAGAAGGACCCTGGAGCAATCAGCCCCAGCATTTT
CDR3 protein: CASSQEGPWSNQPQHF

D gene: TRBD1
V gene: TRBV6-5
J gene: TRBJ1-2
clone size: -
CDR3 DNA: TGTGCCAGCAGTAAAGACAGGGGAGGCTATGGCTACACCTTC
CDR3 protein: CASSKDRGGYGYTF

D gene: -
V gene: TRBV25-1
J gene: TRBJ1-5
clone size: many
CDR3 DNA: TGTGCCAGCAGCTCGGCTGGGGGCAATCAGCCCCAGCATTTT
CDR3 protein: CASSSAGGNQPQHF

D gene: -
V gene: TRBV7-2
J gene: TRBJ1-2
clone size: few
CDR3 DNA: TGTGCCAGCAGCTTAATCGCGGATACTAACTATGGCTACACCTTC
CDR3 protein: CASSLIADTNYGYTF

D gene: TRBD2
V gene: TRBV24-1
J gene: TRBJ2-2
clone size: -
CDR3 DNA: TGTGCCACCCAACTAGCGGGGGGTCCCACCGGGGAGCTGTTTTTT
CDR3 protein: CATQLAGGPTGELFF

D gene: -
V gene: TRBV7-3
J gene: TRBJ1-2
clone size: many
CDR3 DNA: TGTGCCAGCAGCTTAACGGAGGCGGGTGGCTACACCTTC
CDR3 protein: CASSLTEAGGYTF

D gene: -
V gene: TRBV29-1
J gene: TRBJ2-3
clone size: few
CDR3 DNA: TGCAGCGTTGATTCCCCCGGACAGATATTCACAGATACGCAGTATTTT
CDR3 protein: CSVDSPGQIFTDTQYF

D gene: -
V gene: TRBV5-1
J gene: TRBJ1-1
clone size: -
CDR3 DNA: TGCGCCAGCAGCTTCGAGGCAGGGACCACTCTGAACACTGAAGCTTTCTTT
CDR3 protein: CASSFEAGTTLNTEAFF

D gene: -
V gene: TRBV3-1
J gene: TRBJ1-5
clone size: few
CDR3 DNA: TGTGCCAGCAGCCAAGAGAACAGCGGACAGCCCCAGCATTTT
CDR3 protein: CASSQENSGQPQHF

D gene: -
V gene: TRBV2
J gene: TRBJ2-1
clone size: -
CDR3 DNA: TGTGCCAGCGTGCTACAGGTGGGGTCCAGGTACAATGAGCAGTTCTTC
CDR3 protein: CASVLQVGSRYNEQFF

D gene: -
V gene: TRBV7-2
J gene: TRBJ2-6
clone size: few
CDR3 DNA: TGTGCCAGCAGCTTACGAGGGCCTGGGGCCAACGTCCTGACTTTC
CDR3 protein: CASSLRGPGANVLTF

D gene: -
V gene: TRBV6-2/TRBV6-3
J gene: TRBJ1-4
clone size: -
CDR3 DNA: TGTGCCAGCAGTTCCGGGATTCTGCATGAAAAACTGTTTTTT
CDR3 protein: CASSSGILHEKLFF

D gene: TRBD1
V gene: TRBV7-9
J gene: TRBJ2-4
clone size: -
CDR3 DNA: TGTGCCAGCAGCCTCCGGACAGGGGGAATAAACATTCAGTACTTC
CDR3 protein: CASSLRTGGINIQYF

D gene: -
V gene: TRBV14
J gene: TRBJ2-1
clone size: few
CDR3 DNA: TGTGCCAGCAGCTCAGGAATCTCCTACAATGAGCAGTTCTTC
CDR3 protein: CASSSGISYNEQFF

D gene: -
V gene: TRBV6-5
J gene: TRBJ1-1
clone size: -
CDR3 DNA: TGTGCCAGCAGACAGAATCAGAACACTGAAGCTTTCTTT
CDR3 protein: CASRQNQNTEAFF

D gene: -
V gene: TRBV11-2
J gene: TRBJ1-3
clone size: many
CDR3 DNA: TGTGCCAGCAGCTTCATCCATACTGGAAACACCATATATTTT
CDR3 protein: CASSFIHTGNTIYF

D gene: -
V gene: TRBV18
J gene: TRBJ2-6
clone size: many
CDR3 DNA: TGTGCCAGCTCATACAGGGACTCTGGGGCCAACGTCCTGACTTTC
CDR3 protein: CASSYRDSGANVLTF

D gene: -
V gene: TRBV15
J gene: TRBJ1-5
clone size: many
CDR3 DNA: TGTGCCACCAGCAGAGTGACAGATAGCAATCAGCCCCAGCATTTT
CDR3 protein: CATSRVTDSNQPQHF

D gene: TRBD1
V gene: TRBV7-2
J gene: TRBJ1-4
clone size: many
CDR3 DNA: TGTGCCAGCAGCCAAAGAGGACAGGGGCCATCTGAAAAACTGTTTTTT
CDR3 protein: CASSQRGQGPSEKLFF

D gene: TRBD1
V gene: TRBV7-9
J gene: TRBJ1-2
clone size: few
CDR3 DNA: TGTGCCAGCAGCTTTAGGGACAGGGACGCTAACTATGGCTACACCTTC
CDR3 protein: CASSFRDRDANYGYTF

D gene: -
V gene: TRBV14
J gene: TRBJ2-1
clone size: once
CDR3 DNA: TGTGCCAGCAGCCAAGATTTGGGGGGAAACAATGAGCAGTTCTTC
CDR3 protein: CASSQDLGGNNEQFF

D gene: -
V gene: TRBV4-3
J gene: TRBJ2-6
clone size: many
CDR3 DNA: TGCGCCAGCAGCCAAACATCCATCGTCAGGGGCACTCCTGGGGCCAACGTCCTGACTTTC
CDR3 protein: CASSQTSIVRGTPGANVLTF

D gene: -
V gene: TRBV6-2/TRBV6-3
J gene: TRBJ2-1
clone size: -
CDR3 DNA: TGTGCCAGCAGTTACGCGGCACGTGGGGGTATGTGGAATGAGCAGTTCTTC
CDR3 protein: CASSYAARGGMWNEQFF

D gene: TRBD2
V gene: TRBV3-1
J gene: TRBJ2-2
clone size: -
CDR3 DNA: TGTGCCAGCAGCCCCTCCGGGACTAGCGGGGGACCAAACACCGGGGAGCTGTTTTTT
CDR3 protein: CASSPSGTSGGPNTGELFF

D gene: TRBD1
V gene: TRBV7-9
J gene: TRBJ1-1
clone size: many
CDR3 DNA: TGTGCCAGCAGCTTAGGGGACAGGGGAGGAACTGAAGCTTTCTTT
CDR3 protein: CASSLGDRGGTEAFF

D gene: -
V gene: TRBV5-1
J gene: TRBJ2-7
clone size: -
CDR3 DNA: TGCGCCAGCAGCTCCGGCGGCATTCACTACGAGCAGTACTTC
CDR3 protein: CASSSGGIHYEQYF

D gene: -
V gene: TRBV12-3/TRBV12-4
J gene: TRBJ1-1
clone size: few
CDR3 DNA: TGTGCCAGCAGTTTCTGGCGAGCTGAAGCTTTCTTT
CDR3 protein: CASSFWRAEAFF

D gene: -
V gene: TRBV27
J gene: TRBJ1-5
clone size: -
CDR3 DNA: TGTGCCAGCAGTCCTCTTCCTCAGGGAACTCAGCCCCAGCATTTT
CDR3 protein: CASSPLPQGTQPQHF

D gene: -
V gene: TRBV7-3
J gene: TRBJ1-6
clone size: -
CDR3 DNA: TGTGCCAGCAGCTTACTCCGGAATTCACCCCTCCACTTT
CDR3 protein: CASSLLRNSPLHF

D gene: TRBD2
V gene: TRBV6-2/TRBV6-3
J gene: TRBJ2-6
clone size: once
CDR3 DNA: TGTGCCAGCAGTAGACTAGCGGTAAACTCTGGGGCCAACGTCCTGACTTTC
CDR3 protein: CASSRLAVNSGANVLTF

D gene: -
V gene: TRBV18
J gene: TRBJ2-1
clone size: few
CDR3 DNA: TGTGCCAGCTCACCACGGACATGGAGAGATGTTGAGCAGTTCTTC
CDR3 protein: CASSPRTWRDVEQFF

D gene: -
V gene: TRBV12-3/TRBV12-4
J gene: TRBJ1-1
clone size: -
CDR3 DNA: TGTGCCAGCAGTCTTAACACTGAAGCTTACTTT
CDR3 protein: CASSLNTEAYF

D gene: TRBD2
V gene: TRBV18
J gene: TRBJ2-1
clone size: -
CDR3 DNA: TGTGCCAGCTCACCACCGGTTAGCGGGGGTCACAATGAGCAGTTCTTC
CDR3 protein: CASSPPVSGGHNEQFF

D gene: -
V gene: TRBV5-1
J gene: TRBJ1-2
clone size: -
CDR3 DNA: TGCGCCAGCAGTAGCGCCGATAACTATGGCTACACCTTC
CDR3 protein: CASSSADNYGYTF

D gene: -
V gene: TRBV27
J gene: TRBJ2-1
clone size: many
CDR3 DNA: TGTGCCAGCAGTTGGAGTGAGGAGCAGTTCTTC
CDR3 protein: CASSWSEEQFF

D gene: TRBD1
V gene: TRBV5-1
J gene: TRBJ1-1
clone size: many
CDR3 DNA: TGCGCCAGCAGCACGGGGACAGTCATGAACACTGAAGCTTTCTTT
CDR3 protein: CASSTGTVMNTEAFF

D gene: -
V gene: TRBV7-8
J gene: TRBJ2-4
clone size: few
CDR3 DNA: TGTGCCAGCAGCCCCGGGGCAAGACTTTCCCAAGCCAAAAACATTCAGTACTTC
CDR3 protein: CASSPGARLSQAKNIQYF

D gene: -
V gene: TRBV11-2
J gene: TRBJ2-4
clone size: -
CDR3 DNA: TGTGCCAGCAGCCCGACCCATACAGTGGCCAAAAACATTCAGTACTTC
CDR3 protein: CASSPTHTVAKNIQYF

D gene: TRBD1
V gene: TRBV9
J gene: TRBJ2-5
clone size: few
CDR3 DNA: TGTGCCAGCAGCGTATCAAAAAAGGGGGCCCTACAAGAGACCCAGTACTTC
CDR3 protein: CASSVSKKGALQETQYF

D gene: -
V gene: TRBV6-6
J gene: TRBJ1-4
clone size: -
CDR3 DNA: TGTGCCAGCAGTTACCCCAGAATGCAGGGCTTGACTAATGAAAAACTGTTTTTT
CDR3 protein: CASSYPRMQGLTNEKLFF

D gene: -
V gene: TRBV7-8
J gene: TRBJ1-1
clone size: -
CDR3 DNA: TGTGCCAGCACTCCGGACGGAGGGCTCTCTTCGGAAGCTTTCTTT
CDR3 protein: CASTPDGGLSSEAFF

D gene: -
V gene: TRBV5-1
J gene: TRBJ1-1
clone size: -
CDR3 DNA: TGCGCCAGCAGCTTGGCCCAGGGTAAGGGCACTGAAGCTTTCTTT
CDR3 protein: CASSLAQGKGTEAFF

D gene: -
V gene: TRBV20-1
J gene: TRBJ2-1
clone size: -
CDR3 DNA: TGCAGTGCTAGAGTAGGCAAGGCCCCTGCCAATGAGCAGTTCTTC
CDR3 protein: CSARVGKAPANEQFF

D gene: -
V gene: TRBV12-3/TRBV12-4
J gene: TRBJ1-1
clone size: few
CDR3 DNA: TGTGCCAGCAGGGACGGACACATGAACACTGAAGCTTTCTTT
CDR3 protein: CASRDGHMNTEAFF